The present entry profiles one T cell receptor (beta chain) with its context. Its antigen is not known. A read error is possible here, since a much larger clone lies one base away. The CDR3 spans 16 residues. Trimming cost V 6 bases and J 0 bases, with 15 bases left between them. Investigators prepared the TCR beta libraries by applying iRepertoire HTBI primers and Arm-PCR of CDR3 regions. TCRdb reprocessed the multiplex PCR reads with MiXCR, giving one entry per CDR3 protein. The sample shows roughly 420,000 distinct CDR3 sequences, roughly 16% of them seen only once. The data originate from a study of regulatory T cells in long-lasting Graves disease. Regarding the study as a whole: TCR diversity was lower in persistent Graves' patients (versus newly diagnosed ones).

Time point reported: newly diagnosed GD, antithyroid drugs for less than 3 months. There was RNA extracted from PBMCs, and the TCR library was made from it. This clonotype was obtained from a female donor with Graves disease. The J gene is TRBJ1-3, the V gene TRBV12-3 or TRBV12-4, with no clear D. The sample was peripheral blood mononuclear cells (PBMCs), taken at new diagnosis, from a patient treated with antithyroid drugs. The CDR3 bases are TGTGCCAGCAGCCGGGGTCCCCCGGGCTCTGGAAACACCATATATTTT. Protein sequence: CASSRGPPGSGNTIYF.